The entry below describes one T cell receptor (beta chain). The antigen remains undetermined. The data were obtained in a study of vaccination and CD4 T cells after COVID-19. Noted treatment: roughly 10-day PBMC culture with coronavirus spike peptide pools or control peptides (ViraFEST assay). This CDR3 comprises 13 residues. Trimming cost V 8 bases and J 5 bases, with 14 bases left between them. Germline CDR1 reads SGHAT; CDR2 reads FQDESV (reference sequence). Scientists ran DNA taken from cultured CD4+ T cells through the Oncomine TCR Beta short-read assay for sequencing. MiXCR, run by TCRdb on the PCR reads, gives a single entry per CDR3 protein. The table has about 21,000 distinct CDR3 sequences, about 62% seen once.

The gene calls are TRBV11-1 and TRBJ2-3, with TRBD1 as a possible D gene (6 bases). The specimen comprised CD4+ T cells from blood, cultured in vitro, sampled before SARS-CoV-2 vaccination. This TCR derives from a human donor who received a COVID-19 vaccine. CDR3 sequence (DNA): TGTGCCAGCTCCAGGGGAAGAGGAGATACGCAGTATTTT. This codes for CASSRGRGDTQYF.